This entry describes one T cell receptor (beta chain). This table comes from immunoSEQ multiplex PCR, and its TCRdb copy is limited to in-frame clones, with some not included. The data hold approximately 66,000 clones, with approximately 89% observed a single time. Germline-derived CDR1 and CDR2 are LGHNT and FRNRAP. The V gene end was trimmed by 5 bases and the J gene end by 2 bases; junction bases not matched to a gene: 5. The CDR3 has 15 amino acids. This record comes from a study of blood T cell repertoires in COVID-19. As for the study in general: From the United States, Italy and Spain came samples of acute and convalescent COVID-19.

The origin of this receptor is a man between 60 and 70 years old with acute or convalescent COVID-19. The sequencing input was peripheral blood. The chain couples TRBV12-5 to TRBJ2-1; 8 bases match TRBD1. The CDR3 nucleotides are TGTGCTAGTGGTCAGGACAGGGAAACCTACAATGAGCAGTTCTTC. Amino acid sequence: CASGQDRETYNEQFF.